These 29 T cell receptor beta chains were sequenced from one sample in a study of blood T cell repertoires in COVID-19. Measured with immunoSEQ multiplex PCR; TCRdb has only the in-frame clones, and not every one. The profile shows hundreds of thousands of clones, approximately 88% of them singletons. Sample: peripheral blood. Receptor source: an older woman with COVID-19, enrolled during active disease.

The V gene is TRBV15, the J gene TRBJ1-3; D is perhaps TRBD1 (6 bases). Trimming left V 8 bases short and J 4 bases short, with 18 bases between. Germline lookup yields CDR1 LNHNV and CDR2 YYDKDF (reference sequence). CDR3 length: 15 amino acids. The CDR3 spells CATSFFRGSGNTIYF. Written as DNA, the CDR3 is TGTGCCACCTCCTTTTTCAGGGGCTCAGGAAACACCATATATTTT.

This clone was seen once. This same CDR3 is encoded by further DNA sequences in the sample. The V call is TRBV3-1 (or the pseudogene TRBV3-2), the J call TRBJ1-5; TRBD1 is a possible D gene (5 bases). Germline loops: CDR1 LGHDT, CDR2 YNNKEL (reference sequence). V lost 2 bases and J 4 bases, leaving 9 bases between the germline ends. CDR3 size: 14 residues. CDR3 sequence reads: CASSQTGGNQPQHF. The CDR3 region has the DNA TGTGCCAGCAGCCAAACCGGGGGTAATCAGCCCCAGCATTTT.

The chain employs TRBV19 and TRBJ1-1; no clear D gene. CDR3 length: 15 residues. CDR1 and CDR2 (germline): LNHDA, SQIVND (reference sequence). V was clipped by 5 bases and J by 5 bases, with 18 bases between them. CDR3 coding DNA: TGTGCCAGTAGTCCCCAAGGAGTGCGAAGAACTGAAGCTTTCTTT. Protein product: CASSPQGVRRTEAFF.

The genes are TRBV30 and TRBJ2-1; D is undetermined. The V end lost 0 bases, the J end lost 6 bases, and 9 bases lay between the germline ends. Per the germline V gene, CDR1 is GTSNPN and CDR2 is SVGIG (reference sequence). The length of the CDR3 is 13 residues. The CDR3 is CAWSVEALNEQFF. The CDR3 nucleotides are TGTGCCTGGAGTGTAGAGGCCCTCAATGAGCAGTTCTTC.

The gene calls are TRBV7-2 and TRBJ2-1; 7 bases are shared with TRBD2. The CDR3 length is 17 residues. The trim removed 5 bases at V and 4 bases at J, leaving 14 bases unmatched. Germline V gene lookup returns CDR1 SGHTA and CDR2 FQGNSA. CDR3 region: CASSLTIAGVIYNEQFF. Written as DNA, the CDR3 is TGTGCCAGCAGCCTAACGATTGCGGGAGTTATTTACAATGAGCAGTTCTTC.

The chain joins TRBV7-6 to TRBJ2-2; the match to TRBD2 covers 9 bases. Looked up from germline, CDR1 is SGHVS and CDR2 is FNYEAQ. There are 18 residues in the CDR3. Trimming took 5 bases from V and 5 from J; bases not matched to a gene: 15. CDR3 nucleotides: TGTGCCAGCAGCCCCACGCCATGGGTAGCGGGAGATACCGGGGAGCTGTTTTTT. Amino acids: CASSPTPWVAGDTGELFF.

V gene TRBV28 combines with J gene TRBJ1-5, with 7 bases fitting TRBD1. This CDR3 spans 15 amino acids. CDR1 and CDR2 from the germline V gene are MDHEN and SYDVKM. The junction had 13 bases not matched to a gene; V was cut back by 7 bases and J by 7 bases. The CDR3 nucleotides are TGTGCCAGCACCACAGGTACAGGGGTACGACAGCCCCAGCATTTT. Residues: CASTTGTGVRQPQHF.

This clone showed up just a few times. The chain joins TRBV5-1 to TRBJ1-1; D possibly corresponds to TRBD1 (6 bases). Germline lookup yields CDR1 SGHRS and CDR2 YFSETQ. This CDR3 region has 15 residues. The germline V and J ends were trimmed by 3 bases and 7 bases, with 19 bases remaining between them. This CDR3 is CASSYLTGRESEAFF. CDR3 sequence (DNA): TGCGCCAGCAGCTACCTGACAGGAAGGGAGAGTGAAGCTTTCTTT. The variable domain in full, completed from reference TRBV5-1 and TRBJ1-1, reads KAGVTQTPRYLIKTRGQQVTLSCSPISGHRSVSWYQQTPGQGLQFLFEYFSETQRNKGNFPGRFSGRQFSNSRSEMNVSTLELGDSALYLCASSYLTGRESEAFFGQGTRLTVV.

This sequence joins TRBV5-8 and TRBJ1-3; 8 nucleotides align to TRBD1. Germline values: CDR1 SGHTS, CDR2 YDEGEE. With 3 bases clipped from V and 8 bases from J, the junction kept 4 bases outside the gene matches. This CDR3 has 13 residues. The CDR3 bases are TGTGCCAGCAGCTGGACAGGGCCCCACACCATATATTTT. Its translation: CASSWTGPHTIYF.

This rearrangement joins TRBV11-2 to TRBJ2-2, with D possibly being TRBD2 (5 bases). Trimming stripped 7 bases from V and 9 bases from J, with 15 bases between. The germline CDR1 and CDR2 sequences are SGHAT and FQNNGV. This CDR3 comprises 13 residues. The CDR3 loop reads CASNAWGARELFF. The CDR3 DNA is TGTGCCAGCAACGCTTGGGGAGCCCGGGAGCTGTTTTTT. Full variable domain (remainder filled in from reference TRBV11-2 and TRBJ2-2): EAGVAQSPRYKIIEKRQSVAFWCNPISGHATLYWYQQILGQGPKLLIQFQNNGVVDDSQLPKDRFSAERLKGVDSTLKIQPAKLEDSAVYLCASNAWGARELFFGEGSRLTVL.

V and J are TRBV10-3 and TRBJ2-1; 14 nucleotides agree with TRBD2. The CDR3 runs to 17 residues. CDR1 is ENHRY and CDR2 is SYGVKD in the germline V gene. V shed 2 bases, J shed 8 bases, and the junction held 8 bases outside the gene matches. CDR3 coding DNA: TGTGCCATCAGTGAGGGGTCGGGACTAGCGGGAGTGGATGAGCAGTTCTTC. Translating it yields CAISEGSGLAGVDEQFF.

This chain joins TRBV20-1 and TRBJ2-7; no definite D call. V was trimmed by 7 bases and J by 0 bases, leaving 7 bases between them. The CDR3 runs to 11 residues. In germline, CDR1 is DFQATT, CDR2 SNEGSKA (reference sequence). The CDR3 reads CSVSSSYEQYF. CDR3 coding DNA: TGCAGTGTTTCCAGCTCCTACGAGCAGTACTTC.

V and J are TRBV6-2 or TRBV6-3 and TRBJ1-2; 7 bases are shared with TRBD1. The V segment lost 2 bases and the J segment 3 bases; nucleotides outside the gene matches: 0. This CDR3 contains 13 residues. Germline CDR1 MNHEY, CDR2 SVGEGT. Here the CDR3 DNA reads TGTGCCAGCAGTTACACAGGGGACTATGGCTACACCTTC. Translated, it gives CASSYTGDYGYTF.

The chain employs TRBV23-1 and TRBJ1-5, with 12 positions matching TRBD1. TRBV23-1 is an open reading frame, and its role is uncertain. V trimming: 6 bases; J trimming: 6 bases; junction bases outside the gene matches: 18. This CDR3 region has 19 residues. CDR3 sequence reads: CASRHQRDRGRFGIQPQHF. The CDR3 region has the DNA TGCGCCAGCAGACATCAACGGGACAGGGGGCGATTTGGCATTCAGCCCCAGCATTTT.

The rearrangement uses TRBV3-1 (or the pseudogene TRBV3-2) and TRBJ2-5; the D gene is possibly TRBD1 (6 bases). The CDR3 has 15 amino acids. From germline, CDR1 is LGHDT and CDR2 YNNKEL (reference sequence). V was shortened by 4 bases and J by 5 bases, with 17 bases between the two germline ends. Here the CDR3 reads CASSRNLGQGETQYF. The CDR3 DNA sequence: TGTGCCAGCAGCCGAAACCTCGGGCAGGGGGAGACCCAGTACTTC.

This chain uses TRBV6-1 with TRBJ1-1; D gene unclear. V was shortened by 3 bases and J by 1 base, with 12 bases between the two germline ends. The CDR3 has 15 amino acids. Per the germline V gene, CDR1 is MNHNS and CDR2 is SASEGT. The DNA for the CDR3 is TGTGCCAGCAGTGAGGTGTCCGGAGCGAACACTGAAGCTTTCTTT. Its translation is CASSEVSGANTEAFF.

The chain is built from TRBV9 and TRBJ1-3; 8 bases are shared with TRBD1. CDR1 SGDLS and CDR2 YYNGEE come from the germline V gene. J was trimmed by 4 bases and V by 0 bases; bases with no gene match: 3. The CDR3 runs to 15 residues. CDR3 residues: CASSVVAGGGNTIYF. DNA of the CDR3: TGTGCCAGCAGCGTAGTGGCAGGGGGCGGAAACACCATATATTTT.

This clone was seen only once. The chain combines TRBV19 with TRBJ2-7; no firm D call. The germline V and J ends were trimmed by 4 bases and 3 bases, with 16 bases remaining between them. Germline CDR1 is LNHDA and CDR2 is SQIVND (reference sequence). CDR3 length equals 15 residues. DNA for the CDR3: TGTGCCAGTAGTACCCAATCGACACAATTCTACGAGCAGTACTTC. Translated: CASSTQSTQFYEQYF.

In this sample, this clone turned up once. The genes are TRBV4-2 and TRBJ2-7, with 9 bases aligning to TRBD2. The CDR3 loop spans 15 amino acids. Trimming at V came to 1 base and at J to 2 bases, leaving 3 bases not matched to a gene. CDR1 is LGHNA and CDR2 is YNFKEQ in the germline V gene. In DNA form, the CDR3 reads TGTGCCAGCAGCCAAGTAGCTAGCGGGACCTACGAGCAGTACTTC. It yields the protein CASSQVASGTYEQYF.

The J gene is TRBJ1-5, the V gene TRBV6-1, with TRBD1 matching 7 bases. This CDR3 region has 14 residues. CDR1 is MNHNS, CDR2 SASEGT, per germline. The trim removed 3 bases at V and 5 bases at J, leaving 4 bases unmatched. CDR3 DNA sequence: TGTGCCAGCAGTGAGGGGGACAGATATCAGCCCCAGCATTTT. Translating it yields CASSEGDRYQPQHF.

The chain carries TRBV27 and TRBJ2-1; TRBD2 is a possible D gene (6 bases). V lost 11 bases and J lost 0, with 20 bases in between. Germline V gene sequence: CDR1 MNHEY, CDR2 SMNVEV (reference sequence). The CDR3 totals 16 residues. The CDR3 DNA follows: TGTGCCGGTAATACCCGTAGCGGCCACTCCTACAATGAGCAGTTCTTC. It translates to CAGNTRSGHSYNEQFF.

This sequence joins TRBV10-3 and TRBJ1-4; TRBD1 is a possible D gene (5 bases). V was shortened by 2 bases and J by 8 bases, with 6 bases between the two germline ends. Germline V CDR1 and CDR2: ENHRY, SYGVKD. This CDR3 contains 12 residues. CDR3 nucleotide sequence: TGTGCCATCAGTGAGGGGGGGGAAAAACTGTTTTTT. Its protein product is CAISEGGEKLFF.

The chain employs TRBV30 and TRBJ2-1; unclear D gene. Trimming removed 3 bases from V and 6 bases from J, with 12 bases in between. The CDR3 is made up of 13 amino acids. Germline CDR1 reads GTSNPN; CDR2 reads SVGIG (reference sequence). CDR3 loop: CAWRPSVTNEQFF. In DNA, the CDR3 is TGTGCCTGGAGGCCCTCGGTCACCAATGAGCAGTTCTTC.

This clone has a handful of counts. The chain links TRBV19 to TRBJ2-1; TRBD1 matches 7 bases. From germline, CDR1 is LNHDA and CDR2 SQIVND (reference sequence). V shed 4 bases, J shed 2 bases, and the junction held 5 bases outside the gene matches. This CDR3 contains 15 residues. The CDR3 region is CASSTRTGTYNEQFF. The DNA for the CDR3 is TGTGCCAGTAGTACAAGGACAGGCACCTACAATGAGCAGTTCTTC.

This chain uses TRBV24-1 with TRBJ2-5; 9 nucleotides align to TRBD2. CDR1 is KGHDR and CDR2 is SFDVKD in the germline V gene. This CDR3 region has 15 residues. With 9 bases clipped from V and 1 base from J, the junction kept 8 bases outside the gene matches. The chain's CDR3 is CATGSAGGPQETQYF. Written as DNA, the CDR3 is TGTGCCACCGGTTCGGCGGGAGGGCCCCAAGAGACCCAGTACTTC.

This chain links TRBV9 with TRBJ2-3; TRBD2 aligns across 7 bases. Trimming at V came to 2 bases and at J to 6 bases, leaving 9 bases not matched to a gene. This CDR3 spans 15 amino acids. Per the germline V gene, CDR1 is SGDLS and CDR2 is YYNGEE. The CDR3, as DNA: TGTGCCAGCAGCGTCAGACGTGAGGGAGGGGATACGCAGTATTTT. Its protein product is CASSVRREGGDTQYF.

The rearrangement uses TRBV2 and TRBJ1-6; no reliable D call. This CDR3 spans 15 amino acids. Trimming stripped 6 bases from V and 13 bases from J, with 22 bases between. The germline V gene has CDR1 SNHLY and CDR2 FYNNEI. DNA for the CDR3: TGTGCCAGCAGATCTCAAAAGGCGGCAAGTGGTCCCCTCCACTTT. Its translation is CASRSQKAASGPLHF.

V is TRBV5-4 and J is TRBJ2-7; 7 positions agree with TRBD1. The CDR3 covers 15 residues. Germline V CDR1 and CDR2: SGHNT, YYREEE (reference sequence). The junction had 6 bases not matched to a gene; V was cut back by 0 bases and J by 3 bases. CDR3 region: CASSLEGTDDYEQYF. CDR3 DNA: TGTGCCAGCAGCTTGGAGGGGACAGACGACTACGAGCAGTACTTC.

This chain connects TRBV7-2 to TRBJ2-7; 8 nucleotides agree with TRBD1. Germline CDR1 is SGHTA and CDR2 is FQGNSA. Losses at the gene ends were 3 bases for V and 2 bases for J; bases not matched to a gene: 3. The CDR3 spans 14 residues. This CDR3 reads CASSFSRGPYEQYF. CDR3 DNA sequence: TGTGCCAGCAGCTTCTCCAGGGGGCCCTACGAGCAGTACTTC.